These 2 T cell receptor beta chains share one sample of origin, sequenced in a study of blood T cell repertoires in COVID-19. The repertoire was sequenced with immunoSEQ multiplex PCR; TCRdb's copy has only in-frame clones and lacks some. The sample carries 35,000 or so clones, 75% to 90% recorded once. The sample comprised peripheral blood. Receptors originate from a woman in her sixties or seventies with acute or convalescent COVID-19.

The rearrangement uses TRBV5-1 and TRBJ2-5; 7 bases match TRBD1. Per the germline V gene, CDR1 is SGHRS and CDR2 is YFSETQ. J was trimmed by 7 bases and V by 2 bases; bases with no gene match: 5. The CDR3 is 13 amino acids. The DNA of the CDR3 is TGCGCCAGCAGCTTCCCGACAGGGCGGACCCAGTACTTC. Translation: CASSFPTGRTQYF.

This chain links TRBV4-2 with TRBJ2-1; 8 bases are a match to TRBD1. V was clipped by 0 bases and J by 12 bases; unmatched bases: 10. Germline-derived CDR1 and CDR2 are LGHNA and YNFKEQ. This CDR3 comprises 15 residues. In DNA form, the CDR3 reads TGTGCCAGCAGCCAAGATCCCGGACAGGGTATATCGCAGTTCTTC. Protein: CASSQDPGQGISQFF.